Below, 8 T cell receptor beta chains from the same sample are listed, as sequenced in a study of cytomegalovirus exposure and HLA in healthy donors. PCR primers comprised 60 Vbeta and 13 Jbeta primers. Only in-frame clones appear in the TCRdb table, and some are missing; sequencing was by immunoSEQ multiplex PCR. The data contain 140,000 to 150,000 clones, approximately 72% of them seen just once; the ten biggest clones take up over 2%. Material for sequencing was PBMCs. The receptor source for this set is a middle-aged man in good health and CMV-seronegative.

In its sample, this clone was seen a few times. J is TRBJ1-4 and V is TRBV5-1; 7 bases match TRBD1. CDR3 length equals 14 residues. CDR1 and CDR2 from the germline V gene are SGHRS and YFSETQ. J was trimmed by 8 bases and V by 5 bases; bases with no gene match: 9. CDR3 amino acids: CASSPVQGGEKLFF. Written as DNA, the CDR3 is TGCGCCAGCAGTCCGGTCCAGGGGGGCGAAAAACTGTTTTTT.

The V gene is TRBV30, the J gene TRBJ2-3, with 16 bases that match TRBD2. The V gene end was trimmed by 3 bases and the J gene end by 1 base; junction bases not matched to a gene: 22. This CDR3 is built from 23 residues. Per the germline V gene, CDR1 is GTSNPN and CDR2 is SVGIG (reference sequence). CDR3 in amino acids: CAWRTYGGLTSGLAGGGTDTQYF. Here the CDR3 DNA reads TGTGCCTGGAGAACGTACGGTGGCCTGACTTCGGGACTAGCGGGAGGGGGCACAGATACGCAGTATTTT.

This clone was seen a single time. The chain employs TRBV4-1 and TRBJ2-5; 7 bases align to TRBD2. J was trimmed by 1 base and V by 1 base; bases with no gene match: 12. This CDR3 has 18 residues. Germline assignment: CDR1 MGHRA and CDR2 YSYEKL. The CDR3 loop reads CASSQGRGGRRPQETQYF. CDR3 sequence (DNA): TGCGCCAGCAGCCAAGGGCGGGGCGGGAGACGGCCCCAAGAGACCCAGTACTTC.

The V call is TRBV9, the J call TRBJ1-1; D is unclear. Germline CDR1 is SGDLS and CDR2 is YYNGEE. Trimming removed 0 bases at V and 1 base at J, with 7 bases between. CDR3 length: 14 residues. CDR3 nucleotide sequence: TGTGCCAGCAGCGTAGCTCCAGGGAACACTGAAGCTTTCTTT. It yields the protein CASSVAPGNTEAFF.

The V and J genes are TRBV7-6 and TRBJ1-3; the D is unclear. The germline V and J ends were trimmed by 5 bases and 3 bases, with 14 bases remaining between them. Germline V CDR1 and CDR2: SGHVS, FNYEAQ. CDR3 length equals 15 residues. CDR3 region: CASSPQTGGGNTIYF. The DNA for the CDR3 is TGTGCCAGCAGCCCACAGACGGGAGGTGGAAACACCATATATTTT.

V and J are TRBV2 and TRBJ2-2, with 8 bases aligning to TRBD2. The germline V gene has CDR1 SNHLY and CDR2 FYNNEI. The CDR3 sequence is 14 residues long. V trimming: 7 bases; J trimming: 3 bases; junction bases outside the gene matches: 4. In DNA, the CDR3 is TGTGCCAGCAACGGGGGGGCCTACACCGGGGAGCTGTTTTTT. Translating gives CASNGGAYTGELFF.

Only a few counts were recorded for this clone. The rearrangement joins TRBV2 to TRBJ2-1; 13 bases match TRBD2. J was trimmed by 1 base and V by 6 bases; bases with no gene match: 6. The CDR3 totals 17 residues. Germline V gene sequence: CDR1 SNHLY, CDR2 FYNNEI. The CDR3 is CASSLATSGGSYNEQFF. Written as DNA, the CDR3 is TGTGCCAGCAGCCTTGCGACTAGCGGGGGGTCCTACAATGAGCAGTTCTTC. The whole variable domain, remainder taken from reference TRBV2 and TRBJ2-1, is EPEVTQTPSHQVTQMGQEVILRCVPISNHLYFYWYRQILGQKVEFLVSFYNNEISEKSEIFDDQFSVERPDGSNFTLKIRSTKLEDSAMYFCASSLATSGGSYNEQFFGPGTRLTVL.

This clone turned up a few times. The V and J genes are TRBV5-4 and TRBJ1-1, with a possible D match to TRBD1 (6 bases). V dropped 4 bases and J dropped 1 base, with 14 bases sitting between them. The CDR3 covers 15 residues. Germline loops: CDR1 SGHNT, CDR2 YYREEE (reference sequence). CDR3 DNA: TGTGCCAGCAGCCGCCACAGGGAACAGAACACTGAAGCTTTCTTT. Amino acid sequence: CASSRHREQNTEAFF.